This entry is about one TCR beta chain. Its antigen is still unknown. Measured with immunoSEQ multiplex PCR; TCRdb has only the in-frame clones, and not every one. The repertoire consists of over 250,000 clones, with 65% to 90% occurring once and the leading ten covering roughly 1%. These data belong to a study of cytomegalovirus exposure and HLA in healthy donors. Overall study findings and caveats: In vitro work confirmed that three CMV-associated chains recognize CMV antigens. Cytomegalovirus-associated TCR beta chains were listed, numbering some 150. According to a subsequent analysis, TCR clusters from the first cohort were inclined to appear together in the 110 or so validation repertoires.

This CDR3 comprises 14 residues. CDR1 MNHEY and CDR2 SMNVEV come from the germline V gene (reference sequence). V lost 6 bases and J 4 bases, leaving 13 bases between the germline ends. The sequence was collected from a woman between 18 and 29 years old in good health and CMV-seronegative. This rearrangement joins TRBV27 to TRBJ1-5, with D possibly TRBD1 on 6 matching bases. The sample comprised PBMCs. CDR3 in DNA: TGTGCCAGCAGCCCTCGGGACAAAAATCAGCCCCAGCATTTT. Protein: CASSPRDKNQPQHF.